These 7 T cell receptor beta chains came from one sample sequenced in a study of T cell therapy after organ transplantation. These receptors have no identified antigens. Clones were sequenced by immunoSEQ multiplex PCR, and TCRdb holds only the in-frame ones, with some missing. The sample comprises some 48,000 clones, about 94% of which are singletons, and about 3.1% rests with the top ten. The source material was CD8+ T cells from blood, sampled before autologous CMV-specific T cell therapy. Receptors were obtained from a human patient who had received a solid organ transplant and had CMV disease.

The V call is TRBV4-3, the J call TRBJ2-7, with D unresolved. The V gene lost 0 bases and the J gene lost 2 bases, with 8 bases spanning the gap. The CDR3 length is 14 residues. Germline V gene data show CDR1 as LGHNA and CDR2 as YSLEER. CDR3 sequence (DNA): TGCGCCAGCAGCCAAGATTTAAGAACCTACGAGCAGTACTTC. Protein: CASSQDLRTYEQYF.

J is TRBJ1-1 and V is TRBV5-1; D remains ambiguous. Germline V CDR1 and CDR2: SGHRS, YFSETQ. The CDR3 covers 15 residues. The V end was cut by 4 bases, the J end by 1 base, with 14 bases between. The CDR3 DNA follows: TGCGCCAGCAGCCCCCACGTATACAAGAACACTGAAGCTTTCTTT. Its protein product is CASSPHVYKNTEAFF.

V usage is TRBV19 and J usage is TRBJ1-1; a possible D gene is TRBD1 (5 bases). The germline CDR1 and CDR2 sequences are LNHDA and SQIVND (reference sequence). This CDR3 is built from 16 residues. Trimming took off 3 bases at V and 0 bases at J, with 14 bases between the two ends. CDR3 in DNA: TGTGCCAGTAGTATCGGCGCAGGGATACTGAACACTGAAGCTTTCTTT. This encodes CASSIGAGILNTEAFF.

This chain uses TRBV6-1 with TRBJ1-2; D is unclear. The CDR3 loop spans 15 amino acids. Trimming shortened V by 2 bases and J by 3 bases, and 13 bases separated the two germline ends. Germline V gene sequence: CDR1 MNHNS, CDR2 SASEGT. For the CDR3, the DNA is TGTGCCAGCAGTGAACCGCAACTGGAGCACTATGGCTACACCTTC. Protein product: CASSEPQLEHYGYTF.

The chain uses TRBV6-6 and TRBJ1-6; 8 nucleotides match TRBD1. The CDR3 sequence is 15 residues long. Germline values: CDR1 MNHNY, CDR2 SVGAGI (reference sequence). The V and J ends lost 8 bases and 3 bases, in that order; junction bases with no gene match: 6. In nucleotides, the CDR3 is TGTGCCAGCGACAGGGGCACAGACTATAATTCACCCCTCCACTTT. Its protein product is CASDRGTDYNSPLHF.

The chain carries TRBV27 and TRBJ2-1, with TRBD2 identical over 11 bases. The CDR3 totals 16 residues. Trimming at V came to 8 bases and at J to 4 bases, leaving 10 bases not matched to a gene. The germline V gene has CDR1 MNHEY and CDR2 SMNVEV (reference sequence). This CDR3 is CASLPTSGSIYNEQFF. Here the CDR3 DNA reads TGTGCCAGCCTCCCCACTAGCGGGAGTATTTACAATGAGCAGTTCTTC.

The rearrangement links TRBV5-1 to TRBJ2-7; 7 bases match TRBD1. Trimming removed 5 bases from V and 3 bases from J; junction bases left unmatched: 11. Germline V lookup: CDR1 SGHRS, CDR2 YFSETQ. The CDR3 length is 15 residues. CDR3 nucleotide sequence: TGCGCCAGCAGACATCCAGGGCAGGGGGTCTACGAGCAGTACTTC. As protein: CASRHPGQGVYEQYF. The variable domain in full, completed from reference TRBV5-1 and TRBJ2-7, reads KAGVTQTPRYLIKTRGQQVTLSCSPISGHRSVSWYQQTPGQGLQFLFEYFSETQRNKGNFPGRFSGRQFSNSRSEMNVSTLELGDSALYLCASRHPGQGVYEQYFGPGTRLTVT.